A single sample gave rise to the 9 T cell receptor beta chains below, sequenced in a study of identical twins. TCRdb re-derived calls from the 5' RACE reads in MiXCR, one entry per CDR3 protein. The data show some 1,700,000 distinct CDR3 sequences, around 33% seen once. The sequenced sample consisted of cord blood. The source of these receptors is a newborn girl in good health.

In this sample, this clonotype turned up a few times. V and J are TRBV28 and TRBJ2-1; D is tentatively TRBD1 or TRBD2 (7 bases each). Trimming pared 2 bases from V and 13 bases from J, leaving 18 bases between. Per germline, CDR1 MDHEN and CDR2 SYDVKM. The CDR3 is 14 residues long. The CDR3 DNA reads as TGTGCCAGCAGTTTACCCCACCTCAGGGGGGGACAGTTCTTC. Amino acids: CASSLPHLRGGQFF.

This chain uses TRBV20-1 with TRBJ2-7; 9 bases fit TRBD1. Germline trimming cut 6 bases from V and 3 bases from J; bases unmatched to any gene: 9. Germline V gives CDR1 DFQATT, CDR2 SNEGSKA (reference sequence). The CDR3 has 14 residues. The CDR3 protein is CSAFQPGQGYEQYF. The CDR3 coding sequence is TGCAGTGCGTTCCAGCCGGGACAGGGCTACGAGCAGTACTTC.

The rearrangement joins TRBV7-9 to TRBJ1-5; D is perhaps TRBD1 (5 bases). The germline gives CDR1 SEHNR, CDR2 FQNEAQ (reference sequence). The CDR3 runs to 16 residues. Trimming took off 5 bases at V and 2 bases at J, with 16 bases between the two ends. The DNA of the CDR3 is TGTGCCAGCAGCCCAAAAGGGACGGGGGGCAATCAGCCCCAGCATTTT. Protein sequence: CASSPKGTGGNQPQHF.

The rearrangement links TRBV6-6 to TRBJ1-2; possible D gene TRBD1, 6 bases. This CDR3 is built from 15 residues. The ends were cut back, 3 bases at V and 0 bases at J, with 11 bases in the middle. Per germline, CDR1 MNHNY and CDR2 SVGAGI (reference sequence). The CDR3 bases are TGTGCCAGCAGTTATTTTGGACAGTCTAACTATGGCTACACCTTC. Its protein product is CASSYFGQSNYGYTF.

At least ten counts were recorded for this clonotype. J is TRBJ2-3 and V is TRBV7-2; a weak D match, TRBD2 (5 bases). The CDR3 is made up of 14 amino acids. V was shortened by 0 bases and J by 4 bases, with 8 bases between the two germline ends. Germline assignment: CDR1 SGHTA and CDR2 FQGNSA. The CDR3 DNA is TGTGCCAGCAGCTTAGCGCTAGCTCCAGATACGCAGTATTTT. Its translation: CASSLALAPDTQYF.

The J gene is TRBJ2-5, the V gene TRBV27; maybe TRBD2 (6 bases). V lost 6 bases and J lost 11, with 25 bases in between. Per the germline V gene, CDR1 is MNHEY and CDR2 is SMNVEV (reference sequence). The CDR3 is 15 amino acids. The DNA for the CDR3 is TGTGCCAGCAGCCCGGGCCGGGAGCTGAACGATGAGCAGTACTTC. Translating it yields CASSPGRELNDEQYF.

In this sample, this clonotype turned up a few times. This chain connects TRBV20-1 to TRBJ2-4, with 10 bases lining up with TRBD2. TRBJ2-7 explains the end of the DNA better; the J call may be wrong. Germline V gene data show CDR1 as DFQATT and CDR2 as SNEGSKA (reference sequence). The CDR3 totals 17 residues. The CDR3: CSARGGLAGVPIYEQYF. DNA of the CDR3: TGCAGTGCTAGAGGGGGCCTAGCGGGAGTTCCCATCTACGAGCAGTACTTC.

This clonotype was seen a few times. V is TRBV20-1 and J is TRBJ2-7, with 7 bases fitting TRBD2. Per germline, CDR1 DFQATT and CDR2 SNEGSKA (reference sequence). The V and J ends lost 6 bases and 3 bases, in that order; junction bases with no gene match: 14. CDR3 length: 15 amino acids. The CDR3 nucleotides are TGCAGTGCCCGGTCTGGTCGGCGGGAGATCTACGAGCAGTACTTC. Encoded protein: CSARSGRREIYEQYF.

This chain uses TRBV6-6 with TRBJ1-2; 8 nucleotides match TRBD1. CDR1 is MNHNY and CDR2 is SVGAGI in the germline V gene (reference sequence). The CDR3 loop spans 14 amino acids. After removal of 4 bases from V and 7 bases from J, the junction contained 8 bases not matched to a gene. The chain's CDR3 is CASSFPPGGGGYTF. CDR3 bases: TGTGCCAGCAGTTTTCCGCCAGGGGGCGGTGGCTACACCTTC.